The present entry profiles one T cell receptor (beta chain) with its context. As yet, its antigen is unknown. The entry originates in a study of shared clonotypes between healthy human individuals. Study-wide findings and caveats: About 5.2% was the fraction of naive CD4 clonotypes found shared across several donors.

CD8 cells regarded as naive lacked CD45RO, were positively chosen for CCR7, and omitted terminally differentiated effector memory CD45RA+ cells. All donors were healthy HIV-negative adults lacking recent acute infections or vaccinations. Evenly divided among several immunoSEQ plates was the genomic DNA of each subset. A 200 ng quantity of DNA, 25,000 to 35,000 T cell genomes, went into the sorted-subset replicate PCRs. Assay used: immunoSEQ multiplex PCR; TCRdb lists only in-frame clones, some missing. The sample lists more than 550,000 clones, 90% to 95% occurring once. Germline CDR1 is DFQATT and CDR2 is SNEGSKA (reference sequence). CDR3 size: 11 residues.

This chain links TRBV20-1 with TRBJ2-7, with 7 bases fitting TRBD1. Input material: naive CD8+ T cells sorted from blood. The TCR originated in a man younger than 45 in good health. CDR3: CSLRGFYEQYF. The CDR3 DNA sequence: TGCAGCCTCAGGGGGTTCTACGAGCAGTACTTC.